The rows below give T cell receptor beta chains drawn from one sample of a study of blood T cell repertoires in COVID-19. The table came from immunoSEQ multiplex PCR; TCRdb's copy has only in-frame clones and leaves some out. There are hundreds of thousands of clones in the sample; around 87% occur only once, and 1.5% to 2% lies in the top ten. Sample: PBMCs or T cells enriched from blood (not recorded which). All receptors come from a woman between 18 and 29 years old with acute COVID-19. CDR3s include the opening cysteine and the closing phenylalanine or tryptophan. The D gene is left open where the match is weak. The listing skips clone size in some rows; elsewhere it reads once, few, many or a size class.

j_call,d_call,clone_size,v_call,cdr3_nt,cdr3_aa
TRBJ2-5,TRBD2,NA,TRBV15,TGTGCCACCAGCAGAGGCGGGACTAGCGGACAAGAGACCCAGTACTTC,CATSRGGTSGQETQYF
TRBJ1-4,NA,NA,TRBV30,TGTGCCTGGAGTCTAACAGGGATGAGAAATGAAAAACTGTTTTTT,CAWSLTGMRNEKLFF
TRBJ2-7,TRBD1,NA,TRBV29-1,TGCAGCGGCGGGACAGGGGACGAGCAGTACTTC,CSGGTGDEQYF
TRBJ2-7,TRBD2,NA,TRBV7-8,TGTGCCAGCAGCTTATATCTAGCGGGAAGTTCCTACGAGCAGTACTTC,CASSLYLAGSSYEQYF
TRBJ2-1,NA,NA,TRBV28,TGTGCCAGCAGTCCAGAGGAGGTGGCCTCCTACAATGAGCAGTTCTTC,CASSPEEVASYNEQFF
TRBJ1-6,NA,once,TRBV28,TGTGCCAGCAGCACCCCCGGAGACTTGGATTCACCCCTCCACTTT,CASSTPGDLDSPLHF
TRBJ2-7,TRBD2,NA,TRBV6-5,TGTGCCAGCAGGCCAGGACTAGCGGGAGGAGGGGAGCAGTACTTC,CASRPGLAGGGEQYF
TRBJ2-5,NA,NA,TRBV7-9,TGTGCCAGCAGCCTAGTGGTCAGGCCCGAGACCCAGTACTTC,CASSLVVRPETQYF
TRBJ2-7,TRBD2,NA,TRBV3-1/TRBV3-2,TGTGCCAGCAGCCAAGTAACGCGTCTGGCTAGCGGGAGGACCTACGAGCAGTACTTC,CASSQVTRLASGRTYEQYF
TRBJ2-3,NA,NA,TRBV4-1,TGCGCCAGCAGCCAAGAGGGCGGGACTCACACAGATACGCAGTATTTT,CASSQEGGTHTDTQYF
TRBJ1-1,NA,once,TRBV6-5,TGTGCCAGCAGTTCCCCTCTCGGGAACACTGAAGCTTTCTTT,CASSSPLGNTEAFF